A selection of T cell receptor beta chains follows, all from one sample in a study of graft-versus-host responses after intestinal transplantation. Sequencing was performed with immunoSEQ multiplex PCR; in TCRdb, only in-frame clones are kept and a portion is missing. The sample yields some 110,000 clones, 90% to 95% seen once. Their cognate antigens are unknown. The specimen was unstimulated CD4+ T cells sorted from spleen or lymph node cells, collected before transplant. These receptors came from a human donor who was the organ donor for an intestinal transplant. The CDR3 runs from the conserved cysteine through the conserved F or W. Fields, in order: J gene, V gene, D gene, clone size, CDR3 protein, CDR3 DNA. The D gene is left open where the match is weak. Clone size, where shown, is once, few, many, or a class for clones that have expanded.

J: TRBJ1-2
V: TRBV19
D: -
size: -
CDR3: CASGGSYGYTF
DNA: TGTGCCAGTGGGGGATCCTATGGCTACACCTTC

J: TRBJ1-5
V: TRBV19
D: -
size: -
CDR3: CASRGSGYGNQPQHF
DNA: TGTGCCAGTAGGGGATCAGGGTATGGCAATCAGCCCCAGCATTTT

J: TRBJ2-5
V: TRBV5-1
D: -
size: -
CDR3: CASSLEGPETQYF
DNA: TGCGCCAGCAGCTTGGAGGGACCAGAGACCCAGTACTTC

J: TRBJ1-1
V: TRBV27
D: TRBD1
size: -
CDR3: CASRTTTGPTEAFF
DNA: TGTGCCAGCAGGACTACGACAGGGCCGACTGAAGCTTTCTTT

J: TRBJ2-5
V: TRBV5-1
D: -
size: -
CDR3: CASSLAAGQYQETQYF
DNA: TGCGCCAGCAGCTTGGCCGCGGGTCAGTACCAAGAGACCCAGTACTTC

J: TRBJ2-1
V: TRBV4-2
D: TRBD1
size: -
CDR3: CASSQPGQGWHEQFF
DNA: TGTGCCAGCAGCCAGCCGGGACAGGGGTGGCATGAGCAGTTCTTC

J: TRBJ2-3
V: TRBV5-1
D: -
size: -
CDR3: CASTISVGADTQYF
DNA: TGCGCCAGCACCATCTCGGTCGGCGCAGATACGCAGTATTTT

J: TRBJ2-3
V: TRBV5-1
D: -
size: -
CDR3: CASSLVTSGASTDTQYF
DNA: TGCGCCAGCAGCTTGGTCACATCCGGGGCAAGCACAGATACGCAGTATTTT

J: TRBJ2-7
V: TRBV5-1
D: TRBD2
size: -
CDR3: CASSLGGLAGGYEQYF
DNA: TGCGCCAGCAGCTTGGGTGGCCTAGCGGGAGGATACGAGCAGTACTTC

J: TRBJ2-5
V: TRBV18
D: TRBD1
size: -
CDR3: CASSPDRGLQETQYF
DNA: TGTGCCAGCTCACCGGACAGGGGGCTCCAAGAGACCCAGTACTTC

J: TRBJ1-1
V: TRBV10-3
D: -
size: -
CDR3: CAIAGSWDTEAFF
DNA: TGTGCCATCGCAGGCTCTTGGGATACTGAAGCTTTCTTT

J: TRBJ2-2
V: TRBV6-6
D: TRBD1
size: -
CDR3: CASTRTGNTGELFF
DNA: TGTGCCAGCACCCGGACAGGGAACACCGGGGAGCTGTTTTTT

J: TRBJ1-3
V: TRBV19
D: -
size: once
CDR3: CASSRNTIYF
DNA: TGTGCCAGTAGCCGAAACACCATATATTTT

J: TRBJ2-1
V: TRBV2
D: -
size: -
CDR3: CASSEPYYNEQFF
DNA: TGTGCCAGCAGTGAACCTTACTACAATGAGCAGTTCTTC

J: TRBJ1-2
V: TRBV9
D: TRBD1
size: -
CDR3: CASSVAGGTGGGYTF
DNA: TGTGCCAGCAGCGTAGCTGGGGGGACAGGGGGGGGCTACACCTTC

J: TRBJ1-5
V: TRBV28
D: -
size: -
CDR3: CASSLLGNQPQHF
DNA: TGTGCCAGCAGTTTATTGGGCAATCAGCCCCAGCATTTT

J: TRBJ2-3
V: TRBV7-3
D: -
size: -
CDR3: CASSLTLEDTQYF
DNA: TGTGCCAGCAGCTTAACATTGGAAGATACGCAGTATTTT

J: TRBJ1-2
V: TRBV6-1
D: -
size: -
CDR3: CASSEEPNRAGANYGYTF
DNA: TGTGCCAGCAGTGAAGAACCCAATCGCGCAGGGGCGAACTATGGCTACACCTTC

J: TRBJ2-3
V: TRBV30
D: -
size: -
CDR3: CAWGLTGTDTQYF
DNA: TGTGCCTGGGGCTTGACCGGGACAGATACGCAGTATTTT

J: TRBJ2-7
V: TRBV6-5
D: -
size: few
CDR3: CASSLGPRAYEQYF
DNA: TGTGCCAGCAGCCTGGGACCGCGGGCCTACGAGCAGTACTTC

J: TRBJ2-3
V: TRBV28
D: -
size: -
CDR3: CASSSLNGGTQYF
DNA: TGTGCCAGCAGTTCCCTTAACGGGGGTACGCAGTATTTT

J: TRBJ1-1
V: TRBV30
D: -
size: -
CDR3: CAWSAKGMNTEAFF
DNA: TGTGCCTGGAGTGCCAAGGGGATGAACACTGAAGCTTTCTTT